One sample yielded the 23 T cell receptor beta chains listed below, sequenced in a study of T cell responses to AZD1222 COVID-19 vaccine. Profiling relied on immunoSEQ multiplex PCR, and the TCRdb table lists in-frame clones only, not all of them. The data contain fewer than 110,000 clones, around 91% of them singletons. Sample: peripheral blood, taken on day 0 of AZD1222 vaccination. These receptors were collected from an adult in good health.

The V gene is TRBV3-1 (or the pseudogene TRBV3-2), the J gene TRBJ2-7; TRBD2 aligns across 8 bases. Losses at the gene ends were 5 bases for V and 4 bases for J; bases not matched to a gene: 10. CDR3 length: 15 residues. CDR1 and CDR2 (germline): LGHDT, YNNKEL (reference sequence). For the CDR3, the DNA is TGTGCCAGCAGCACGGGGGGGAGGGGTCCATACGAGCAGTACTTC. Its protein product is CASSTGGRGPYEQYF.

This clone was recorded once. The chain is built from TRBV30 and TRBJ1-2; D call uncertain. With 0 bases removed from V and 4 bases from J, the gap between germline ends came to 9 bases. Looked up from germline, CDR1 is GTSNPN and CDR2 is SVGIG (reference sequence). CDR3 length: 13 residues. The CDR3 sequence is CAWSVSGGYGYTF. The CDR3 DNA follows: TGTGCCTGGAGTGTATCGGGCGGCTATGGCTACACCTTC.

As DNA, the CDR3 is TGTGCCAGCAGCTTGGACGGGAACAGGGGGGAAAAACTGTTTTTT. It encodes CASSLDGNRGEKLFF. The V call is TRBV5-4, the J call TRBJ1-4, with 8 bases aligning to TRBD1. V shed 0 bases, J shed 8 bases, and the junction held 6 bases outside the gene matches. The germline gives CDR1 SGHNT, CDR2 YYREEE (reference sequence). The CDR3 spans 15 residues.

V usage is TRBV4-2 and J usage is TRBJ2-5; a weak D match, TRBD2 (6 bases). V was pared by 2 bases and J by 1 base, with 11 bases between. CDR1 and CDR2 from the germline V gene are LGHNA and YNFKEQ. The CDR3 runs 15 residues. The CDR3 bases are TGTGCCAGCAGCCAAACCGGGGGTTTCCAAGAGACCCAGTACTTC. Translating it yields CASSQTGGFQETQYF.

The V call is TRBV5-8, the J call TRBJ2-3; D is uncertain. Between the trimmed V and J ends, which lost 2 bases and 0 bases, there was a span of 7 bases. CDR3 length: 14 residues. Germline V lookup: CDR1 SGHTS, CDR2 YDEGEE. CDR3 sequence: CASSLGHSTDTQYF. CDR3 sequence (DNA): TGTGCCAGCAGCTTAGGTCATAGCACAGATACGCAGTATTTT.

The rearrangement joins TRBV3-1 (or the pseudogene TRBV3-2) to TRBJ2-7; 9 bases fit TRBD1. V gave up 5 bases and J gave up 5 bases; unmatched junction bases: 10. The CDR3 spans 15 residues. Germline CDR1 reads LGHDT; CDR2 reads YNNKEL (reference sequence). The CDR3 nucleotides read TGTGCCAGCAGCACCACAGGGGGCATTCTTAACGAGCAGTACTTC. This sequence encodes CASSTTGGILNEQYF.

This chain links TRBV5-5 with TRBJ1-1; D is possibly TRBD1 (5 bases). From germline, CDR1 is SGHKS and CDR2 YYEKEE (reference sequence). Between the trimmed V and J ends, which lost 0 bases and 5 bases, there was a span of 8 bases. The CDR3 totals 13 residues. CDR3 bases: TGTGCCAGCAGCTTGGCGGCAGGGACTGAAGCTTTCTTT. This encodes CASSLAAGTEAFF.

The sample holds a few counts of this clone. The chain is built from TRBV7-3 and TRBJ1-2, with D perhaps TRBD1 (5 bases). From germline, CDR1 is SGHTA and CDR2 FQGTGA. The V and J ends lost 2 bases and 3 bases respectively, with 10 bases between them. This CDR3 is 14 amino acids long. The CDR3 DNA is TGTGCCAGCAGCTTACAGGGTGCCGACTATGGCTACACCTTC. It translates to CASSLQGADYGYTF.

This chain joins TRBV6-1 and TRBJ1-4; D gene uncertain. This CDR3 comprises 15 residues. V was shortened by 2 bases and J by 7 bases, with 14 bases between the two germline ends. Germline-derived CDR1 and CDR2 are MNHNS and SASEGT. The CDR3 here is CASSEFIGISEKLFF. The CDR3 bases are TGTGCCAGCAGTGAATTTATAGGGATAAGTGAAAAACTGTTTTTT.

This rearrangement joins TRBV2 to TRBJ1-3; no firm D call. V was shortened by 5 bases and J by 3 bases, with 8 bases between the two germline ends. The CDR3 length is 13 residues. CDR1 is SNHLY and CDR2 is FYNNEI in the germline V gene. CDR3 amino acids: CASSFLSGNTIYF. The CDR3 DNA reads TGTGCCAGCAGTTTTCTAAGTGGAAACACCATATATTTT.

CDR3 protein: CASSSRVGNTEAFF. CDR3 DNA: TGTGCCAGCAGCTCTAGGGTAGGGAACACTGAAGCTTTCTTT. V gene TRBV7-2 combines with J gene TRBJ1-1; D ambiguous. Germline loops: CDR1 SGHTA, CDR2 FQGNSA. This CDR3 has 14 residues. Trimming left V 4 bases short and J 1 base short, with 10 bases between.

The genes are TRBV3-1 (or the pseudogene TRBV3-2) and TRBJ1-2; D call uncertain. The germline CDR1 and CDR2 sequences are LGHDT and YNNKEL (reference sequence). Between the trimmed V and J ends, which lost 2 bases and 11 bases, there was a span of 9 bases. CDR3 length: 11 amino acids. This CDR3 is CASSQNLAYTF. CDR3 DNA: TGTGCCAGCAGCCAAAACTTGGCTTACACCTTC.

The genes are TRBV6-5 and TRBJ1-1; no clear D gene. With 5 bases removed from V and 2 bases from J, the gap between germline ends came to 12 bases. Germline V gives CDR1 MNHEY, CDR2 SVGAGI. The CDR3 has 14 amino acids. The CDR3 reads CASSPKTRNTEAFF. CDR3 nucleotides: TGTGCCAGCAGTCCAAAGACCCGAAACACTGAAGCTTTCTTT.

The CDR3 here is CASSPRPEGNNEQFF. The CDR3, as DNA: TGTGCCAGCAGTCCCCGTCCTGAAGGGAACAATGAGCAGTTCTTC. V usage is TRBV6-5 and J usage is TRBJ2-1; D gene ambiguous. Looked up from germline, CDR1 is MNHEY and CDR2 is SVGAGI. This CDR3 spans 15 amino acids. V lost 5 bases to trimming and J lost 5 bases, with 16 bases between them.

The chain combines TRBV6-2 or TRBV6-3 with TRBJ1-2; 8 bases map to TRBD1. The CDR3 loop spans 17 amino acids. CDR1 is MNHEY, CDR2 SVGEGT, per germline. V gave up 5 bases and J gave up 7 bases; unmatched junction bases: 18. The CDR3 is CASSDPGQGRDGFGYTF. The CDR3 nucleotides read TGTGCCAGCAGTGATCCAGGACAGGGAAGAGATGGTTTTGGCTACACCTTC.

The V and J genes are TRBV7-9 and TRBJ1-3; D perhaps matches TRBD1 (5 bases). V was trimmed by 2 bases and J by 0 bases, leaving 11 bases between them. The germline V gene encodes CDR1 SEHNR and CDR2 FQNEAQ (reference sequence). The CDR3 length is 16 residues. This CDR3 reads CASSLLQGSSGNTIYF. The CDR3 DNA sequence: TGTGCCAGCAGCTTACTTCAGGGAAGCTCTGGAAACACCATATATTTT. The entire variable domain, with the rest obtained from reference TRBV7-9 and TRBJ1-3, is as follows: DTGVSQNPRHKITKRGQNVTFRCDPISEHNRLYWYRQTLGQGPEFLTYFQNEAQLEKSRLLSDRFSAERPKGSFSTLEIQRTEQGDSAMYLCASSLLQGSSGNTIYFGEGSWLTVV.

This sequence joins TRBV6-5 and TRBJ1-2; no firm D call. The germline V gene encodes CDR1 MNHEY and CDR2 SVGAGI. The CDR3 runs to 14 residues. Trimming removed 0 bases at V and 6 bases at J, with 11 bases between. The CDR3 protein is CASSYSFRGHGYTF. The CDR3 region has the DNA TGTGCCAGCAGTTACTCGTTTAGAGGGCATGGCTACACCTTC.

This chain connects TRBV6-2 or TRBV6-3 to TRBJ2-7; the match to TRBD2 covers 8 bases. J lost 0 bases, V lost 4 bases, and 5 bases had no gene match. This CDR3 has 15 residues. CDR1 and CDR2 from the germline V gene are MNHEY and SVGEGT. DNA for the CDR3: TGTGCCAGCAGTTGGTACGGGGGGGTCTCCTACGAGCAGTACTTC. This translates into CASSWYGGVSYEQYF.

This clone occurred a few times. The J gene is TRBJ2-7, the V gene TRBV9, with 9 bases identical to TRBD2. This CDR3 has 16 amino acids. J lost 0 bases, V lost 4 bases, and 8 bases had no gene match. The germline V gene has CDR1 SGDLS and CDR2 YYNGEE. The CDR3 is CASSPTGTSTSYEQYF. For the CDR3, the DNA is TGTGCCAGCAGCCCTACCGGGACTAGCACCTCCTACGAGCAGTACTTC.

The chain is built from TRBV12-3 or TRBV12-4 and TRBJ1-1, with D unresolved. Trimming took off 5 bases at V and 8 bases at J, with 15 bases between the two ends. The CDR3 has 13 amino acids. The CDR3 spells CASSPFVSIEAFF. The CDR3 region has the DNA TGTGCCAGCAGTCCCTTCGTTTCGATCGAAGCTTTCTTT.

In its sample, this clone was seen once. V gene TRBV5-1 combines with J gene TRBJ2-3; TRBD2 agrees at 10 bases. The ends lost 0 bases at V and 5 bases at J; junction bases unmatched: 3. The CDR3 length is 15 residues. The germline gives CDR1 SGHRS, CDR2 YFSETQ. This chain's CDR3 is CASSLVAGGKDTQYF. CDR3 nucleotide sequence: TGCGCCAGCAGCTTGGTAGCGGGGGGAAAAGATACGCAGTATTTT.

The chain carries TRBV13 and TRBJ1-2, with D perhaps TRBD1 (6 bases). The CDR3 length is 13 residues. Per germline, CDR1 PRHDT and CDR2 FYEKMQ (reference sequence). Trimming removed 0 bases at V and 8 bases at J, with 10 bases between. The CDR3 protein is CASSLGPTGGYTF. The CDR3 DNA sequence: TGTGCCAGCAGCTTAGGCCCAACAGGGGGCTACACCTTC.

The V gene is TRBV30, the J gene TRBJ1-5; D unresolved. The CDR3 contains 14 residues. Germline V lookup: CDR1 GTSNPN, CDR2 SVGIG (reference sequence). The V end was cut by 4 bases, the J end by 6 bases, with 16 bases between. CDR3 loop: CAWNKDRVGQPQHF. The CDR3 nucleotides are TGTGCCTGGAATAAGGATAGGGTGGGTCAGCCCCAGCATTTT.